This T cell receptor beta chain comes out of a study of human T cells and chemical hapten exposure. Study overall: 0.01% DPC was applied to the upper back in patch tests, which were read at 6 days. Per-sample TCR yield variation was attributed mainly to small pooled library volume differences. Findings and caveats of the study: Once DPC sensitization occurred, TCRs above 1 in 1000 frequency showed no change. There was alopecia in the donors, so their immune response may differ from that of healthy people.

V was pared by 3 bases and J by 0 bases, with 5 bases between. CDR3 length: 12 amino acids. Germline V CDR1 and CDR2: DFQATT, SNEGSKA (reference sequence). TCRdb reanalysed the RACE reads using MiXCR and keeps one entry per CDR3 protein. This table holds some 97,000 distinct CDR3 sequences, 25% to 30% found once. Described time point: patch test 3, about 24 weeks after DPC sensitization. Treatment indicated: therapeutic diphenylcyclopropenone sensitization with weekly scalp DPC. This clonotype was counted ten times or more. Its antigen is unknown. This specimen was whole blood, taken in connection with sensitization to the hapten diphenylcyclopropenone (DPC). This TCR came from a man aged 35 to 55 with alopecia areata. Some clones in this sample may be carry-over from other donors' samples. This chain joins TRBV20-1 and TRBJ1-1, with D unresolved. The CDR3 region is CSARYMNTEAFF. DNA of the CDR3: TGCAGTGCTAGGTATATGAACACTGAAGCTTTCTTT.